This entry lists 27 T cell receptor beta chains sequenced from one sample in a study of read filtering for tumor transcriptome and immune sequencing. From roughly 390 ng of RNA, a library with molecular barcoded alpha/delta and beta/gamma adaptors was made. TCRdb redid the calling of the reads with MiXCR, one entry per CDR3 protein. Of roughly 60,000 distinct CDR3 sequences listed, around 20% are singletons. Source material: a population of CD138-negative cells sorted from bone marrow. These receptors were collected from a donor aged 40 or over with multiple myeloma.

In the case of this clonotype: Just one base apart from a much larger clone, this may be a read error. The chain combines TRBV18 with TRBJ2-3; D is perhaps TRBD2 (6 bases). V was cut by 1 base and J by 4 bases, with 15 bases left in between. Per the germline V gene, CDR1 is KGHSH and CDR2 is LQKENI. This CDR3 has 16 residues. CDR3 protein: CASSPQSGVRADTQYF. The CDR3 DNA reads TGTGCCAGCTCACCACAGTCGGGGGTACGGGCAGATACGCAGTATTTT.

This clonotype was observed a handful of times. This chain links TRBV12-3 or TRBV12-4 with TRBJ2-3; tentatively, D is TRBD1 (6 bases). V lost 5 bases, J lost 6 bases, and 21 bases lay in between. CDR3 size: 16 residues. The CDR3 sequence is CASSPSQGRRADTQYF. DNA of the CDR3: TGTGCCAGCAGTCCCTCCCAGGGGAGAAGGGCCGATACGCAGTATTTT.

J is TRBJ2-7 and V is TRBV12-3 or TRBV12-4; 10 bases align to TRBD2. Trimming took 3 bases from V and 2 from J; bases not matched to a gene: 4. The CDR3 has 15 amino acids. The CDR3 DNA sequence: TGTGCCAGCAGTTTGGGACTAGCGAAGACCTACGAGCAGTACTTC. As protein: CASSLGLAKTYEQYF.

This clonotype was picked up many times. This chain links TRBV6-6 with TRBJ2-5, with D hard to call. V was pared by 5 bases and J by 4 bases, with 11 bases between. This CDR3 contains 13 residues. The germline CDR1 and CDR2 sequences are MNHNY and SVGAGI (reference sequence). CDR3: CASSPPGRETQYF. The CDR3 DNA sequence: TGTGCCAGCAGTCCCCCGGGTCGAGAGACCCAGTACTTC.

This clonotype was counted ten times or more. V gene TRBV4-1 combines with J gene TRBJ1-4; D remains ambiguous. V was clipped by 0 bases and J by 8 bases, with 19 bases between them. Germline CDR1 reads MGHRA; CDR2 reads YSYEKL. The CDR3 totals 17 residues. The CDR3 coding sequence is TGCGCCAGCAGCCAAGATCGGGAACAAAACGTCAGAGAAAAACTGTTTTTT. It specifies CASSQDREQNVREKLFF.

This clonotype was counted at least ten times. This chain joins TRBV6-6 and TRBJ2-6; no reliable D call. The V end lost 9 bases, the J end lost 0 bases, and 12 bases lay between the germline ends. Germline CDR1 is MNHNY and CDR2 is SVGAGI (reference sequence). The CDR3 sequence is 15 residues long. This CDR3 is CASQQAISGANVLTF. CDR3 bases: TGTGCCAGTCAGCAAGCGATCTCTGGGGCCAACGTCCTGACTTTC.

This clonotype was seen at least ten times. The CDR3 is CSAPTDFPYEQYF. The CDR3 coding sequence is TGCAGTGCTCCGACTGATTTTCCCTACGAGCAGTACTTC. The chain uses TRBV20-1 and TRBJ2-7, with no clear D. Looked up from germline, CDR1 is DFQATT and CDR2 is SNEGSKA (reference sequence). There are 13 residues in the CDR3. Between the trimmed V and J ends, which lost 5 bases and 2 bases, there was a span of 13 bases.

This clonotype came up many times. The V and J genes are TRBV5-1 and TRBJ2-2; D perhaps matches TRBD2 (5 bases). The CDR3 sequence is 14 residues long. The germline V gene has CDR1 SGHRS and CDR2 YFSETQ. The V end lost 0 bases, the J end lost 6 bases, and 9 bases lay between the germline ends. CDR3 DNA sequence: TGCGCCAGCAGCTTGGAGCCGGGGTCCGGGGAGCTGTTTTTT. Its translation is CASSLEPGSGELFF.

This clonotype was seen repeatedly, ten times or more. The chain couples TRBV11-3 to TRBJ2-1, with D possibly being TRBD2 (5 bases). V gave up 4 bases and J gave up 7 bases, with 20 bases separating them. The CDR3 contains 16 residues. From germline, CDR1 is SGHNT and CDR2 YENEEA. In DNA, the CDR3 is TGTGCCAGCAGCTCTGGAGCGGAAAACCGCGTGAATGAGCAGTTCTTC. Amino acids: CASSSGAENRVNEQFF.

This clonotype occurred many times. The J gene is TRBJ2-1, the V gene TRBV3-1; D is unresolved. The CDR3 is made up of 13 amino acids. The V and J ends lost 3 bases and 5 bases respectively, with 8 bases between them. Germline values: CDR1 LGHDT, CDR2 YNNKEL (reference sequence). The CDR3 is CASSHGPHNEQFF. As DNA, the CDR3 is TGTGCCAGCAGCCACGGTCCTCACAATGAGCAGTTCTTC.

Details on this clonotype: Its ends do not fully match the called genes, so a read error is possible. The chain couples TRBV6-2 or TRBV6-3 to TRBJ2-5; the D gene could be TRBD1 or TRBD2 (6 bases each). This CDR3 is built from 15 residues. The V gene's germline CDR1 is MNHEY and CDR2 SVGEGT. In DNA, the CDR3 is TGTGCCAGCAGTCGGACTGGGCGGGGACAAGAGACCCAGTGCTTC. The encoded protein is CASSRTGRGQETQCF.

On this clonotype: Germline is not matched at one junction end, which may reflect a read error. The chain has TRBV20-1 and TRBJ1-5, with D unclear. The CDR3 is 13 residues long. Germline V gene data show CDR1 as DFQATT and CDR2 as SNEGSKA (reference sequence). Here the CDR3 DNA reads TGCAGTGCTAGAGATAGCGGGAGTCAGCTCCAGCATTTC. This encodes CSARDSGSQLQHF.

This clonotype was seen a few times. The chain is built from TRBV19 and TRBJ1-5; no firm D call. This CDR3 is built from 15 residues. The V gene lost 5 bases and the J gene lost 10 bases, with 21 bases spanning the gap. Germline V gives CDR1 LNHDA, CDR2 SQIVND (reference sequence). The CDR3 sequence: CASSPVGTPISPQHF. The CDR3 bases are TGTGCCAGTAGTCCAGTCGGCACGCCAATCAGCCCCCAGCATTTT.

This clonotype was seen many times. The rearrangement uses TRBV7-8 and TRBJ2-1; D remains ambiguous. The length of the CDR3 is 15 residues. Germline CDR1 SGHVS, CDR2 FQNEAQ. V gave up 1 base and J gave up 2 bases, with 9 bases separating them. CDR3 in DNA: TGTGCCAGCAGCTTAGGGGGAACCCCCTACAATGAGCAGTTCTTC. Translated, it gives CASSLGGTPYNEQFF.

This clonotype was seen many times. The chain links TRBV20-1 to TRBJ1-1; D is ambiguous. CDR3 size: 11 residues. V was clipped by 2 bases and J by 1 base, with 2 bases between them. From germline, CDR1 is DFQATT and CDR2 SNEGSKA (reference sequence). As DNA, the CDR3 is TGCAGTGCTAGACGGAACACTGAAGCTTTCTTT. Amino acid sequence: CSARRNTEAFF.

This clonotype is medium-sized. V and J are TRBV7-3 and TRBJ2-1; D may be TRBD1 or TRBD2 (6 bases each). Germline V gives CDR1 SGHTA, CDR2 FQGTGA. The CDR3 runs 14 residues. V was shortened by 1 base and J by 4 bases, with 8 bases between the two germline ends. The CDR3, as DNA: TGTGCCAGCAGCTTAAGGGGGGCTTACAATGAGCAGTTCTTC. Translating it yields CASSLRGAYNEQFF.

This clonotype was detected a few times. The chain has TRBV28 and TRBJ2-7; D is ambiguous. CDR1 is MDHEN and CDR2 is SYDVKM in the germline V gene. V was pared by 4 bases and J by 3 bases, with 7 bases between. The CDR3 is made up of 12 amino acids. In nucleotides, the CDR3 is TGTGCCAGCAGTTCCCCTGGCTACGAGCAGTACTTC. Encoded protein: CASSSPGYEQYF.

The table lists this clonotype with many counts. The chain couples TRBV2 to TRBJ2-1; D remains ambiguous. The CDR3 contains 16 residues. The V and J ends lost 1 base and 0 bases respectively, with 10 bases between them. Per germline, CDR1 SNHLY and CDR2 FYNNEI. This CDR3 is CASSEDDRDSYNEQFF. In DNA form, the CDR3 reads TGTGCCAGCAGTGAAGACGACCGAGACTCCTACAATGAGCAGTTCTTC.

This clonotype was found a few times. The rearrangement links TRBV28 to TRBJ1-1; 8 bases fit TRBD1. J was trimmed by 9 bases and V by 5 bases; bases with no gene match: 23. CDR3 length: 18 amino acids. Germline-derived CDR1 and CDR2 are MDHEN and SYDVKM. In nucleotides, the CDR3 is TGTGCCAGCAGTCTCTTCGGACAGGGTTCGGGATACGGAGCCCAAGCTTTCTTT. Protein product: CASSLFGQGSGYGAQAFF.

The chain carries TRBV28 and TRBJ1-5; D unresolved. The V end was cut by 10 bases, the J end by 0 bases, with 16 bases between. This CDR3 has 15 amino acids. Germline loops: CDR1 MDHEN, CDR2 SYDVKM. For the CDR3, the DNA is TGTGCCATCTTATCCGGGGTCTCTAGCAATCAGCCCCAGCATTTT. The encoded protein is CAILSGVSSNQPQHF.

This clonotype was seen many times. The gene calls are TRBV28 and TRBJ2-5; D possibly matches TRBD1 or TRBD2 (6 bases each). The CDR3 runs 15 residues. Between the trimmed V and J ends, which lost 6 bases and 1 base, there was a span of 15 bases. The germline V gene encodes CDR1 MDHEN and CDR2 SYDVKM. The CDR3 bases are TGTGCCAGCAGACGCCGCGGGACAACCCAAGAGACCCAGTACTTC. Residues: CASRRRGTTQETQYF.

In this sample, this clonotype turned up many times. This chain connects TRBV5-1 to TRBJ2-6; no clear D gene. The germline gives CDR1 SGHRS, CDR2 YFSETQ. Trimming took off 4 bases at V and 0 bases at J, with 11 bases between the two ends. The CDR3 spans 16 residues. The CDR3 DNA reads TGCGCCAGCAGCCCAGAAGGAGCCTCTGGGGCCAACGTCCTGACTTTC. This encodes CASSPEGASGANVLTF.

This clonotype was recorded at least ten times. The CDR3 coding sequence is TGTGCCAGCAGCCAAGGGCTAGCGGTCTACAATGAGCAGTTCTTC. It specifies CASSQGLAVYNEQFF. The rearrangement joins TRBV3-1 to TRBJ2-1; TRBD2 agrees at 7 bases. Losses at the gene ends were 1 base for V and 3 bases for J; bases not matched to a gene: 3. This CDR3 is built from 15 residues. Looked up from germline, CDR1 is LGHDT and CDR2 is YNNKEL (reference sequence).

DNA of the CDR3: TGTGCCAGCTCGAGCGGATCCACAGATACGCAGTATTTT. Translation gives CASSSGSTDTQYF. The V gene is TRBV19, the J gene TRBJ2-3; possibly TRBD2 for D (5 bases). Per the germline V gene, CDR1 is LNHDA and CDR2 is SQIVND (reference sequence). The CDR3 covers 13 residues. Trimming shortened V by 9 bases and J by 2 bases, and 12 bases separated the two germline ends.

This clonotype was detected a few times. The J gene is TRBJ1-2, the V gene TRBV7-9; the D is unclear. The CDR3 sequence is 13 residues long. Germline V gene sequence: CDR1 SEHNR, CDR2 FQNEAQ (reference sequence). The V gene lost 1 base and the J gene lost 4 bases, with 7 bases spanning the gap. CDR3 nucleotide sequence: TGTGCCAGCAGCTTAGTAGCAGGCTATGGCTACACCTTC. Protein sequence: CASSLVAGYGYTF.

This clonotype came up many times. The genes are TRBV7-8 and TRBJ2-2; 9 positions match TRBD2. Per the germline V gene, CDR1 is SGHVS and CDR2 is FQNEAQ. Germline trimming cut 1 base from V and 5 bases from J; bases unmatched to any gene: 5. The CDR3 consists of 16 residues. CDR3 DNA sequence: TGTGCCAGCAGCTTAGTGGTTAGCGGGGGAACCGGGGAGCTGTTTTTT. Its translation is CASSLVVSGGTGELFF.

Many counts were recorded for this clonotype. The rearrangement joins TRBV29-1 to TRBJ2-6; D perhaps matches TRBD1 (5 bases). Between the trimmed V and J ends, which lost 8 bases and 2 bases, there was a span of 13 bases. Per germline, CDR1 SQVTM and CDR2 ANQGSEA. The CDR3 is made up of 14 amino acids. CDR3 sequence reads: CSSRETAGANVLTF. The CDR3 nucleotides are TGCAGCTCGCGTGAGACAGCTGGGGCCAACGTCCTGACTTTC.